Below, 15 T cell receptor beta chains from the same sample are listed, as sequenced in a study of cytomegalovirus exposure and HLA in healthy donors. This table comes from immunoSEQ multiplex PCR, and its TCRdb copy is limited to in-frame clones, with some not included. The data show 110,000 to 150,000 clones, about 89% seen once. The sample consisted of PBMCs. These receptors all stem from a man younger than 30 in good health and CMV-seronegative.

A single count supports this clone. The chain uses TRBV18 and TRBJ1-5; D uncertain. Germline assignment: CDR1 KGHSH and CDR2 LQKENI. V was cut by 3 bases and J by 9 bases, with 9 bases left in between. The CDR3 runs 12 residues. The CDR3, as DNA: TGTGCCAGCTCACCCACCGGAGGGCCCCAGCATTTT. Amino acid sequence: CASSPTGGPQHF.

J is TRBJ1-1 and V is TRBV5-5; 9 nucleotides align to TRBD1. This CDR3 is 15 amino acids long. Germline V gene lookup returns CDR1 SGHKS and CDR2 YYEKEE (reference sequence). Germline trimming cut 4 bases from V and 6 bases from J; bases unmatched to any gene: 10. The CDR3 region has the DNA TGTGCCAGCAGCCTGGGGACAGGGTATGCGGCTGAAGCTTTCTTT. Amino acid sequence: CASSLGTGYAAEAFF. Supplemented by reference TRBV5-5 and TRBJ1-1, the full variable domain reads DAGVTQSPTHLIKTRGQQVTLRCSPISGHKSVSWYQQVLGQGPQFIFQYYEKEERGRGNFPDRFSARQFPNYSSELNVNALLLGDSALYLCASSLGTGYAAEAFFGQGTRLTVV.

The chain combines TRBV15 with TRBJ2-1; a possible D gene is TRBD1 (5 bases). CDR3 size: 15 residues. Germline CDR1 and CDR2: LNHNV and YYDKDF (reference sequence). Trimming pared 0 bases from V and 9 bases from J, leaving 15 bases between. CDR3 protein: CATSRDPRQTAEQFF. The CDR3 DNA reads TGTGCCACCAGCAGAGATCCTCGACAGACTGCTGAGCAGTTCTTC. The variable domain in full, completed from reference TRBV15 and TRBJ2-1, reads DAMVIQNPRYQVTQFGKPVTLSCSQTLNHNVMYWYQQKSSQAPKLLFHYYDKDFNNEADTPDNFQSRRPNTSFCFLDIRSPGLGDTAMYLCATSRDPRQTAEQFFGPGTRLTVL.

As concerns this clone: A junction end diverges from the germline sequence, so it may reflect a read error. The gene calls are TRBV6-5 and TRBJ2-7; 10 positions agree with TRBD1. The CDR3 spans 12 residues. Germline-derived CDR1 and CDR2 are MNHEY and SVGAGI. CDR3 region: CASTNPGQGPVF. In DNA, the CDR3 is TGTGCCAGCACCAACCCGGGACAGGGGCCAGTCTTC.

V gene TRBV5-1 combines with J gene TRBJ2-5, with 10 bases matching TRBD2. This CDR3 region has 17 residues. Losses at the gene ends were 0 bases for V and 5 bases for J; bases not matched to a gene: 10. Germline V lookup: CDR1 SGHRS, CDR2 YFSETQ. The CDR3 reads CASSLGTSGAHLETQYF. The CDR3 coding sequence is TGCGCCAGCAGCTTGGGGACTAGCGGAGCCCACCTGGAGACCCAGTACTTC.

This sequence joins TRBV5-1 and TRBJ2-2, with 9 bases identical to TRBD1. The V gene end was trimmed by 4 bases and the J gene end by 15 bases; junction bases not matched to a gene: 4. The CDR3 consists of 11 residues. CDR1 and CDR2 (germline): SGHRS, YFSETQ. The CDR3 DNA follows: TGCGCCAGCAGCGGGGACAGGGTGGTGTTTTTT. Protein sequence: CASSGDRVVFF.

This clone has a single count. The chain joins TRBV5-1 to TRBJ1-1; D unclear. V lost 3 bases, J lost 3 bases, and 6 bases lay in between. The CDR3 runs 12 residues. Germline CDR1 and CDR2: SGHRS and YFSETQ. Here the CDR3 reads CASSSVDTEAFF. The CDR3 DNA sequence: TGCGCCAGCAGCTCAGTCGACACTGAAGCTTTCTTT.

This chain joins TRBV4-3 and TRBJ1-1; 9 positions agree with TRBD1. The CDR3 has 14 amino acids. Germline V gene sequence: CDR1 LGHNA, CDR2 YSLEER. V lost 5 bases to trimming and J lost 2 bases; unmatched junction nucleotides: 3. CDR3 DNA sequence: TGCGCCAGCAGCGAGGGACAGGGCAACACTGAAGCTTTCTTT. Residues: CASSEGQGNTEAFF.

The chain couples TRBV10-3 to TRBJ1-3, with D maybe TRBD1 (6 bases). The CDR3 sequence is 16 residues long. Germline-derived CDR1 and CDR2 are ENHRY and SYGVKD. V shed 7 bases and J shed 0 bases, with 16 bases lying between them. CDR3 DNA: TGTGCCATCACCACAACGGGGGGCAGCTCTGGAAACACCATATATTTT. Translating gives CAITTTGGSSGNTIYF.

The V gene is TRBV29-1, the J gene TRBJ2-2; D is uncertain. The CDR3 sequence is 14 residues long. V lost 4 bases to trimming and J lost 6 bases, with 15 bases between them. Germline V CDR1 and CDR2: SQVTM, ANQGSEA. In DNA, the CDR3 is TGCAGCGTTGGGAAAAGGAGTGGAGCCGGGGAGCTGTTTTTT. Translating gives CSVGKRSGAGELFF.

The chain has TRBV18 and TRBJ2-3; 7 positions match TRBD1. Unmatched junction bases numbered 2, after V lost 3 bases and J lost 5 bases. Germline CDR1 reads KGHSH; CDR2 reads LQKENI. The CDR3 spans 13 residues. The CDR3 sequence: CASSPTGVDTQYF. CDR3 nucleotides: TGTGCCAGCTCACCCACAGGGGTAGATACGCAGTATTTT.

The chain joins TRBV21-1 to TRBJ1-4; the DNA was not compared with TRBD1, the D call given in the table. TRBV21-1 is classified as a pseudogene. CDR3 length equals 19 residues. CDR3 sequence: CASSNGPKTGDRGPEKLFF. The CDR3 bases are TGTGCCAGCAGCAATGGACCCAAAACCGGGGACAGGGGACCCGAAAAACTGTTTTTT.

V and J are TRBV4-1 and TRBJ1-1; D not resolved. The CDR3 totals 12 residues. Germline lookup yields CDR1 MGHRA and CDR2 YSYEKL. Trimming took 2 bases from V and 1 from J, leaving 2 bases between them. CDR3 region: CASSQQNTEAFF. CDR3 in DNA: TGCGCCAGCAGCCAACAGAACACTGAAGCTTTCTTT.

J is TRBJ1-4 and V is TRBV9, with 9 bases that match TRBD1. The length of the CDR3 is 14 residues. J lost 8 bases, V lost 4 bases, and 6 bases had no gene match. Germline-derived CDR1 and CDR2 are SGDLS and YYNGEE. The CDR3 region is CASSSGTGLEKLFF. The DNA for the CDR3 is TGTGCCAGCAGCAGCGGGACAGGGCTCGAAAAACTGTTTTTT.

CDR3 coding DNA: TGTGCCAGCAGTTACTCGTCAGGAGGGATTACTGAAGCTTTCTTT. Translated: CASSYSSGGITEAFF. The V and J genes are TRBV6-5 and TRBJ1-1; D is unresolved. Trimming removed 0 bases from V and 5 bases from J, with 13 bases in between. There are 15 residues in the CDR3. Germline V CDR1 and CDR2: MNHEY, SVGAGI.